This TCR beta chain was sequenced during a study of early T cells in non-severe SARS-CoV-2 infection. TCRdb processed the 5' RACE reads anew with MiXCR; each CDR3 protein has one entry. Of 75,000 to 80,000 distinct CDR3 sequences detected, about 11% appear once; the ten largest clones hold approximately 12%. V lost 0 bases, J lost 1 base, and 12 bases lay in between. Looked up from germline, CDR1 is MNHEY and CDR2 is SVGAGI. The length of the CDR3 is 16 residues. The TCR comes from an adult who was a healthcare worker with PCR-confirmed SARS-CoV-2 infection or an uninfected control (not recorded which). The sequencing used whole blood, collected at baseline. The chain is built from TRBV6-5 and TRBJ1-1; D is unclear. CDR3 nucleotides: TGTGCCAGCAGTTACTCGGGAGCGTTTCCGAACACTGAAGCTTTCTTT. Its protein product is CASSYSGAFPNTEAFF.